This T cell receptor beta chain was sequenced during a study of OX40 agonist ivuxolimab in advanced cancers. Systemic immunosuppression or autoimmune disease history was grounds to exclude patients. Profiling relied on immunoSEQ multiplex PCR, and the TCRdb table lists in-frame clones only, not all of them. This table holds 50,000 to 65,000 clones, 70% to 90% found once. Germline CDR1 and CDR2: LNHDA and SQIVND (reference sequence). This CDR3 comprises 13 residues. Germline trimming cut 9 bases from V and 3 bases from J; bases unmatched to any gene: 5. The material sequenced was CD4+ or CD8+ T cells sorted from blood, taken in a trial of the OX40 agonist ivuxolimab. The chain recombines TRBV19 with TRBJ2-7, with TRBD1 matching 10 bases. The receptor was derived from an adult with an advanced solid tumor such as melanoma, head and neck, liver or kidney cancer. CDR3 DNA sequence: TGTGCCAGCTCCGGGACAGGGGTCTACGAGCAGTACTTC. It encodes CASSGTGVYEQYF.